This TCR beta chain was recovered during a study of T cell responses to AZD1222 COVID-19 vaccine. The V segment lost 4 bases and the J segment 5 bases; nucleotides outside the gene matches: 11. This CDR3 has 17 residues. Germline V gene lookup returns CDR1 SNHLY and CDR2 FYNNEI. TCRdb's copy holds only in-frame clones and misses some; the assay was immunoSEQ multiplex PCR. The sample includes approximately 130,000 clones, about 89% of them seen just once. The clonotype was recovered from an adult in good health. The chain uses TRBV2 and TRBJ2-3; 11 nucleotides agree with TRBD2. Sample: peripheral blood, taken on day 0 of AZD1222 vaccination. CDR3 sequence (DNA): TGTGCCAGCAGTGCCCCGCTACTAGCGGGAGCAATAGATACGCAGTATTTT. Translating gives CASSAPLLAGAIDTQYF.